This entry lists 27 T cell receptor beta chains sequenced from one sample in a study of early T cells in non-severe SARS-CoV-2 infection. TCRdb fed the 5' RACE reads into MiXCR, producing one record per CDR3 protein. The repertoire includes tens of thousands of distinct CDR3 sequences, approximately 4.4% of them detected once, and 5% to 7.5% sits in the top ten. The sequencing input was whole blood. The source of these receptors is an adult who was a healthcare worker with PCR-confirmed SARS-CoV-2 infection or an uninfected control (not recorded which).

This clonotype was observed at least ten times. The chain is built from TRBV5-1 and TRBJ2-2, with D possibly called TRBD1 or TRBD2 (5 bases each). Trimming took off 3 bases at V and 5 bases at J, with 11 bases between the two ends. CDR1 SGHRS and CDR2 YFSETQ come from the germline V gene. This CDR3 comprises 14 residues. The CDR3 DNA reads as TGCGCCAGCAGCTCAGGGTCGGGGACCGGGGAGCTGTTTTTT. This translates into CASSSGSGTGELFF.

This clonotype was seen at least ten times. This rearrangement joins TRBV10-1 to TRBJ2-7, with 12 bases aligning to TRBD2. The CDR3 extends over 15 amino acids. Germline V gives CDR1 WNHNN, CDR2 SYGVQD (reference sequence). Losses at the gene ends were 4 bases for V and 7 bases for J; bases not matched to a gene: 8. The CDR3 DNA sequence: TGCGCCAGCAGTGGGACTAGCGGGATTTTTACGGAGCAGTACTTC. Its protein is CASSGTSGIFTEQYF.

The chain has TRBV7-9 and TRBJ2-5; the match to TRBD2 covers 7 bases. The trim removed 5 bases at V and 5 bases at J, leaving 5 bases unmatched. In germline, CDR1 is SEHNR, CDR2 FQNEAQ (reference sequence). This CDR3 has 13 residues. Here the CDR3 DNA reads TGTGCCAGCAGCCGGACTAGTTCGGAGACCCAGTACTTC. This translates into CASSRTSSETQYF.

In this sample, this clonotype turned up once. A much larger clone sits a single nucleotide away, making a read error possible. The rearrangement links TRBV4-2 to TRBJ2-1; D gene unclear. This CDR3 contains 14 residues. Germline V gene sequence: CDR1 LGHNA, CDR2 YNFKEQ. Written as DNA, the CDR3 is TGTGCCAGCAGCCTTCTCGGGTCCTACAGTGAGCAGTTCTTC. Amino acids: CASSLLGSYSEQFF.

This clonotype was counted only a few times. The chain combines TRBV11-2 with TRBJ2-2; D perhaps matches TRBD1 (6 bases). The germline V gene has CDR1 SGHAT and CDR2 FQNNGV. CDR3 size: 15 residues. V was cut by 1 base and J by 1 base, with 7 bases left in between. The CDR3 DNA follows: TGTGCCAGCAGCTTAGTAGGGGGGAACACCGGGGAGCTGTTTTTT. Its protein product is CASSLVGGNTGELFF. Filled out from reference TRBV11-2 and TRBJ2-2, the complete variable domain reads EAGVAQSPRYKIIEKRQSVAFWCNPISGHATLYWYQQILGQGPKLLIQFQNNGVVDDSQLPKDRFSAERLKGVDSTLKIQPAKLEDSAVYLCASSLVGGNTGELFFGEGSRLTVL.

This clonotype was counted ten times or more. This chain connects TRBV7-9 to TRBJ2-1; D may be TRBD1 (6 bases). Trimming took off 5 bases at V and 5 bases at J, with 16 bases between the two ends. This CDR3 is built from 15 residues. Germline V lookup: CDR1 SEHNR, CDR2 FQNEAQ (reference sequence). The CDR3 DNA follows: TGTGCCAGCAGCACTAGACCGCACAGGGACAATGAGCAGTTCTTC. Amino acid sequence: CASSTRPHRDNEQFF.

This clonotype came up many times. The V call is TRBV5-1, the J call TRBJ1-1; D is uncertain. Germline CDR1 reads SGHRS; CDR2 reads YFSETQ. Deletions cut 4 bases from V and 8 bases from J, with 12 bases between. There are 12 residues in the CDR3. The CDR3 reads CASSLFSNEAFF. DNA of the CDR3: TGCGCCAGCAGCCTTTTCTCTAACGAAGCTTTCTTT.

CDR3 DNA sequence: TGCAGTGCTAGAGATCGGCTGGACAATGAGCAGTTCTTC. Amino acid sequence: CSARDRLDNEQFF. The chain combines TRBV20-1 with TRBJ2-1; D ambiguous. CDR3 size: 13 residues. Germline values: CDR1 DFQATT, CDR2 SNEGSKA (reference sequence). Trimming cost V 0 bases and J 5 bases, with 8 bases left between them.

The sample holds many counts of this clonotype. The V call is TRBV3-1, the J call TRBJ1-1; tentatively, D is TRBD1 (5 bases). The CDR3 extends over 14 amino acids. Deletions cut 1 base from V and 6 bases from J, with 12 bases between. The V gene's germline CDR1 is LGHDT and CDR2 YNNKEL (reference sequence). The CDR3 nucleotides are TGTGCCAGCAGCCAAGTTGTTCGGGGGGCTGAAGCTTTCTTT. It is translated as CASSQVVRGAEAFF.

The rearrangement joins TRBV9 to TRBJ1-4; 7 bases line up with TRBD1. Looked up from germline, CDR1 is SGDLS and CDR2 is YYNGEE. The CDR3 runs 15 residues. Trimming took 0 bases from V and 7 from J; bases not matched to a gene: 6. The CDR3 nucleotides read TGTGCCAGCAGCGTAGGAGGGGGCCGCTCTGAAAAACTGTTTTTT. Its translation is CASSVGGGRSEKLFF.

This clonotype came up a few times. The chain couples TRBV7-9 to TRBJ2-1; D may match TRBD1 or TRBD2 (6 bases each). CDR1 SEHNR and CDR2 FQNEAQ come from the germline V gene (reference sequence). With 5 bases removed from V and 9 bases from J, the gap between germline ends came to 14 bases. The CDR3 sequence is 13 residues long. The CDR3 sequence is CASSRQQGGEQFF. In DNA form, the CDR3 reads TGTGCCAGCAGCAGACAACAGGGAGGTGAGCAGTTCTTC.

Here the CDR3 reads CASSPYSGNTIYF. In DNA, the CDR3 is TGTGCCAGCAGCCCGTACTCTGGAAACACCATATATTTT. The rearrangement joins TRBV7-2 to TRBJ1-3; no clear D. This CDR3 contains 13 residues. CDR1 and CDR2 from the germline V gene are SGHTA and FQGNSA. The V and J ends lost 5 bases and 0 bases respectively, with 5 bases between them.

This clonotype was seen many times. This chain joins TRBV5-1 and TRBJ2-2; possible D gene TRBD2, 5 bases. Germline loops: CDR1 SGHRS, CDR2 YFSETQ. V was cut by 7 bases and J by 4 bases, with 14 bases left in between. The CDR3 covers 14 residues. The CDR3 is CASSTRVGTGELFF. The CDR3 nucleotides read TGCGCCAGCTCCACGCGGGTGGGCACCGGGGAGCTGTTTTTT. Full variable domain (rest looked up from reference TRBV5-1 and TRBJ2-2): KAGVTQTPRYLIKTRGQQVTLSCSPISGHRSVSWYQQTPGQGLQFLFEYFSETQRNKGNFPGRFSGRQFSNSRSEMNVSTLELGDSALYLCASSTRVGTGELFFGEGSRLTVL.

This chain connects TRBV5-1 to TRBJ2-1; D is perhaps TRBD2 (6 bases). The CDR3 length is 15 residues. Trimming removed 1 base at V and 0 bases at J, with 8 bases between. The germline V gene has CDR1 SGHRS and CDR2 YFSETQ. The CDR3 region is CASSLWGDSYNEQFF. CDR3 DNA: TGCGCCAGCAGCTTGTGGGGGGACTCCTACAATGAGCAGTTCTTC.

J is TRBJ1-1 and V is TRBV5-1, with D unresolved. Germline assignment: CDR1 SGHRS and CDR2 YFSETQ. V lost 4 bases and J lost 3, with 10 bases in between. The CDR3 is made up of 13 amino acids. The CDR3 DNA reads TGCGCCAGCAGCAACGCCCTCGACACTGAAGCTTTCTTT. Translated: CASSNALDTEAFF.

The rearrangement uses TRBV12-3 or TRBV12-4 and TRBJ2-1; the D is unclear. Deletions cut 6 bases from V and 5 bases from J, with 14 bases between. The CDR3 consists of 14 residues. CDR3 bases: TGTGCCAGCAGCCGACCGCCCCAGCACAATGAGCAGTTCTTC. This encodes CASSRPPQHNEQFF.

This clonotype was counted ten times or more. The chain recombines TRBV20-1 with TRBJ2-3; 9 bases agree with TRBD2. With V trimmed by 3 bases and J by 2 bases, 6 bases remained unmatched. The germline CDR1 and CDR2 sequences are DFQATT and SNEGSKA (reference sequence). The CDR3 consists of 15 residues. The CDR3 sequence: CSARPLAGDTDTQYF. In DNA form, the CDR3 reads TGCAGTGCTAGGCCCTTAGCGGGGGACACAGATACGCAGTATTTT.

This clonotype was counted at least ten times. The chain has TRBV27 and TRBJ1-6; unclear D gene. From germline, CDR1 is MNHEY and CDR2 SMNVEV (reference sequence). V was shortened by 0 bases and J by 8 bases, with 8 bases between the two germline ends. The CDR3 runs 14 residues. The CDR3 DNA is TGTGCCAGCAGTTTATCATATGCGGATTCACCCCTCCACTTT. Encoded protein: CASSLSYADSPLHF.

This clonotype was seen only a few times. The chain is built from TRBV2 and TRBJ2-2, with 12 positions matching TRBD1. The V segment lost 3 bases and the J segment 7 bases; nucleotides outside the gene matches: 3. The germline gives CDR1 SNHLY, CDR2 FYNNEI. The CDR3 extends over 15 amino acids. CDR3 loop: CASSDGTGGSGELFF. The CDR3 coding sequence is TGTGCCAGCAGTGATGGGACAGGGGGCAGCGGGGAGCTGTTTTTT.

In this sample, this clonotype turned up many times. This chain links TRBV20-1 with TRBJ2-5; possibly TRBD2 for D (6 bases). V shed 1 base and J shed 4 bases, with 16 bases lying between them. The CDR3 consists of 15 residues. Germline loops: CDR1 DFQATT, CDR2 SNEGSKA (reference sequence). Written as DNA, the CDR3 is TGCAGTGCTAGAGCCCCGGGACTGGCCTCAGAGACCCAGTACTTC. Translating gives CSARAPGLASETQYF.

This clonotype showed up many times. This chain joins TRBV20-1 and TRBJ2-7; 8 nucleotides agree with TRBD2. The germline V gene has CDR1 DFQATT and CDR2 SNEGSKA (reference sequence). The V segment lost 4 bases and the J segment 7 bases; nucleotides outside the gene matches: 6. This CDR3 is built from 12 residues. The chain's CDR3 is CSAIFRGGEQYF. DNA of the CDR3: TGCAGTGCTATTTTTCGGGGGGGTGAGCAGTACTTC.

J is TRBJ2-1 and V is TRBV6-6, with D perhaps TRBD1 or TRBD2 (5 bases each). The CDR3 sequence is 15 residues long. Germline V gene lookup returns CDR1 MNHNY and CDR2 SVGAGI (reference sequence). Trimming pared 2 bases from V and 10 bases from J, leaving 18 bases between. CDR3: CASSYRGTQASEQFF. In DNA form, the CDR3 reads TGTGCCAGCAGTTACCGAGGGACCCAGGCTAGCGAGCAGTTCTTC.

The J gene is TRBJ1-5, the V gene TRBV20-1; the D gene is possibly TRBD1 (5 bases). The V and J ends lost 7 bases and 11 bases respectively, with 15 bases between them. The CDR3 is made up of 11 amino acids. Germline V gives CDR1 DFQATT, CDR2 SNEGSKA (reference sequence). As DNA, the CDR3 is TGCAGTGTTACAGGCCCCGGGGCCCAGCATTTT. This gives the protein CSVTGPGAQHF.

This clonotype was observed at least ten times. The rearrangement uses TRBV30 and TRBJ1-2, with D maybe TRBD1 (6 bases). The CDR3 extends over 12 amino acids. V dropped 8 bases and J dropped 4 bases, with 14 bases sitting between them. The germline gives CDR1 GTSNPN, CDR2 SVGIG (reference sequence). The CDR3 coding sequence is TGTGCCGGCGGGGGCCCCGGCTATGGCTACACCTTC. Residues: CAGGGPGYGYTF.

This clonotype was detected only a few times. This chain uses TRBV19 with TRBJ1-2; 9 bases are shared with TRBD1. The V segment lost 5 bases and the J segment 8 bases; nucleotides outside the gene matches: 6. Germline CDR1 is LNHDA and CDR2 is SQIVND (reference sequence). This CDR3 comprises 13 residues. The CDR3 bases are TGTGCCAGTAGTCCCGGGACAGGGTTCGGCTACACCTTC. Protein product: CASSPGTGFGYTF.

This clonotype has ten or more counts. V and J are TRBV7-9 and TRBJ1-4; D possibly corresponds to TRBD1 (6 bases). This CDR3 has 17 residues. V lost 0 bases, J lost 2 bases, and 13 bases lay in between. The germline CDR1 and CDR2 sequences are SEHNR and FQNEAQ (reference sequence). The CDR3 nucleotides are TGTGCCAGCAGCTTAGCAACCACAAGGGGGACTAATGAAAAACTGTTTTTT. As protein: CASSLATTRGTNEKLFF.

This clonotype was seen repeatedly, ten times or more. V is TRBV7-9 and J is TRBJ2-4; 9 nucleotides match TRBD1. CDR3 length equals 15 residues. V lost 3 bases, J lost 5 bases, and 5 bases stayed unmatched. CDR1 and CDR2 (germline): SEHNR, FQNEAQ (reference sequence). The CDR3, as DNA: TGTGCCAGCAGCTTGGGGACAGGGTCTCAAAACATTCAGTACTTC. Translation gives CASSLGTGSQNIQYF.